The clone carrying this T cell receptor (beta chain) was seen a single time. This entry belongs to a study of blood T cell repertoires in COVID-19. Trimming took 3 bases from V and 5 from J; bases not matched to a gene: 9. This CDR3 is 16 amino acids long. Germline V gene sequence: CDR1 SGHRS, CDR2 YFSETQ. The authors' processing: Estimates of nucleated cell counts were drawn from the amplification of reference gene primers. Libraries were prepared by immunoSEQ multiplex PCR; TCRdb keeps only in-frame clonotypes and omits some of them. For V, J and clone size, that table is used; D and trimming come from the DNA. The sample has about 210,000 clones, 84% seen once.

The sequenced material came from peripheral blood. The sequence derives from a woman aged 50 to 60 with active or convalescent COVID-19. The chain has TRBV5-1 and TRBJ2-5; 11 nucleotides match TRBD2. CDR3 DNA sequence: TGCGCCAGCAGCTCGGCCCCTAGCGGGGGGAGGGAGACCCAGTACTTC. It codes for CASSSAPSGGRETQYF.